This T cell receptor (beta chain) derives from a study of post-analysis software for immune sequencing data. Across the whole study: The cohort encompassed relapsing-remitting, secondary progressive and progressive-relapsing multiple sclerosis disease courses. General study results and limits: Patients carried roughly 5 TRBV segments more frequently than controls did, and TRBV5-6, TRBV5-1 and TRBV20-1 were among them. Significantly lower normalized Chao1 diversity was found in patients with multiple sclerosis relative to controls.

This CDR3 is built from 16 residues. The germline V gene encodes CDR1 MNHEY and CDR2 SVGAGI. V lost 6 bases, J lost 4 bases, and 11 bases stayed unmatched. Unique molecular identifiers were built into the TCR beta cDNA libraries. Via MiXCR, TCRdb re-called the PCR reads, giving one row per CDR3 protein. This repertoire shows hundreds of thousands of distinct CDR3 sequences, roughly half found once; its top ten account for roughly 4.4%. As to this clonotype: Its antigen is currently unknown.

This chain links TRBV6-5 with TRBJ2-7, with 11 bases matching TRBD2. The sequencing input was blood. This clonotype originated in a girl aged 5-17 years with multiple sclerosis. As DNA, the CDR3 is TGTGCCAGCAGAACGGGGTTGACTAGCGGGACTTACGAGCAGTACTTC. It specifies CASRTGLTSGTYEQYF.